This T cell receptor (beta chain) was recorded in a study of blood T cells in healthy people across ages. Study-level results: Whereas aged donors had fewer naive CD4+ cells, long-lived donors had more of them and higher diversity.

Through a sample-barcoded 5' primer and a J-beta primer mix, a second PCR was run for roughly 7 to 11 cycles. MiXCR, run by TCRdb on the 5' RACE reads, gives a single entry per CDR3 protein. This sample carries 700,000 to 850,000 distinct CDR3 sequences, 40% to 65% of them seen once, and the ten largest clones take 40% to 50%. V was clipped by 7 bases and J by 3 bases, with 21 bases between them. The germline gives CDR1 SGHTA, CDR2 FQGTGA. This CDR3 is 17 amino acids long. The donors, aged about 6 to 100, were healthy Caucasians from Russia. In the case of this clonotype: Antigen: not known.

The receptor was derived from a man older than 75 in good health. Sequenced input: blood. This chain uses TRBV7-3 with TRBJ2-2, with D perhaps being TRBD1 or TRBD2 (5 bases each). The CDR3 sequence is CASIIPSGQGDTGELFF. The DNA of the CDR3 is TGTGCCAGCATCATACCGTCGGGGCAGGGAGACACCGGGGAGCTGTTTTTT. The full variable domain, rest sourced from reference TRBV7-3 and TRBJ2-2, is GAGVSQTPSNKVTEKGKYVELRCDPISGHTALYWYRQSLGQGPEFLIYFQGTGAADDSGLPNDRFFAVRPEGSVSTLKIQRTERGDSAVYLCASIIPSGQGDTGELFFGEGSRLTVL.